The entry below describes one T cell receptor (beta chain). The antigen remains unidentified. Individual cDNA molecules carried attached unique molecular identifiers. A single record per CDR3 protein comes from TCRdb applying MiXCR to the 5' RACE reads. Seen here are more than 50,000 distinct CDR3 sequences, around 13% observed once, and the top ten hold 1.2% to 1.5%. This entry is derived from a study of early T cells in non-severe SARS-CoV-2 infection. Overall study: The sequenced material was bulk RNA from unsorted whole blood, and its chains were unpaired. The study's findings and limits: Lookups in VDJdb leaned toward anti-spike CD8 responses and missed private and CD4 specificities.

The sample was whole blood, taken at baseline. The TCR comes from an adult who was a healthcare worker with PCR-confirmed SARS-CoV-2 infection or an uninfected control (not recorded which).

DNA for the CDR3: TGCGCCAGCAGCCCTGGGACTGGCTCCTACAATGAGCAGTTCTTC. This gives the protein CASSPGTGSYNEQFF. The chain has TRBV4-3 and TRBJ2-1, with TRBD2 as a possible D gene (6 bases). The germline gives CDR1 LGHNA, CDR2 YSLEER. V was cut by 4 bases and J by 0 bases, with 10 bases left in between. This CDR3 spans 15 amino acids.